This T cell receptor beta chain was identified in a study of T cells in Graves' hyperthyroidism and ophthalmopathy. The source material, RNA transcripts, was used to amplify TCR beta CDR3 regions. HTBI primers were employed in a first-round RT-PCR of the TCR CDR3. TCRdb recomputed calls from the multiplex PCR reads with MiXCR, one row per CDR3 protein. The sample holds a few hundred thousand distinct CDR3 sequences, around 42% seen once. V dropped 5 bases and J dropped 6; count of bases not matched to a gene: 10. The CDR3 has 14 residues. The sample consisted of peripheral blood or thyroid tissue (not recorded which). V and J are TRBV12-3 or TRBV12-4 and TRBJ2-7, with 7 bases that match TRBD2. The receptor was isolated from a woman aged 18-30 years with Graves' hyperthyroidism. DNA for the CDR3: TGTGCCAGCAGTCCCCTGGGGGGGGAGAGCGAGCAGTACTTC. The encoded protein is CASSPLGGESEQYF.